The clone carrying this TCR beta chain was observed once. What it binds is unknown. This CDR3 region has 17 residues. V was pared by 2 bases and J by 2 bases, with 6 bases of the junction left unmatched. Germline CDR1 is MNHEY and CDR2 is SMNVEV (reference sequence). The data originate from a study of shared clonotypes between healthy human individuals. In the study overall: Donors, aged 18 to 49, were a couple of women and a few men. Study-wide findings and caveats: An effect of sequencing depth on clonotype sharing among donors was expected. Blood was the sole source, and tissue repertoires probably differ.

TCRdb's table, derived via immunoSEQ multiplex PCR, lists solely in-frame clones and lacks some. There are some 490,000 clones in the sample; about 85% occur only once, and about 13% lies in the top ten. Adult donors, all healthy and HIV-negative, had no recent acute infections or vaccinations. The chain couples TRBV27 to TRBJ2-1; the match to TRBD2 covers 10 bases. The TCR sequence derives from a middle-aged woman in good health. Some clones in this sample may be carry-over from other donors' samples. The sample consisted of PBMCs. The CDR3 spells CASSLLAGVGTYNEQFF. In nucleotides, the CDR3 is TGTGCCAGCAGTTTACTAGCGGGAGTGGGGACCTACAATGAGCAGTTCTTC.